A single sample gave rise to the 18 T cell receptor beta chains below, sequenced in a study of T cell responses to AZD1222 COVID-19 vaccine. Assay used: immunoSEQ multiplex PCR; TCRdb lists only in-frame clones, some missing. This repertoire shows 180,000 or so clones, around 90% found once; its top ten account for 1.9%. The sample was peripheral blood, taken 28 days after the second AZD1222 dose. These receptors all stem from an adult who received the AZD1222 COVID-19 vaccine.

The chain has TRBV27 and TRBJ1-2, with 7 bases lining up with TRBD1. Trimming cost V 5 bases and J 4 bases; bases outside gene matches: 7. CDR1 and CDR2 from the germline V gene are MNHEY and SMNVEV (reference sequence). The CDR3 length is 14 residues. In DNA form, the CDR3 reads TGTGCCAGCAGTCGACAGGGCGGAGGCTATGGCTACACCTTC. Its protein product is CASSRQGGGYGYTF.

The J gene is TRBJ1-6, the V gene TRBV4-2; weak D call: TRBD1 (6 bases). The germline CDR1 and CDR2 sequences are LGHNA and YNFKEQ. This CDR3 spans 13 amino acids. Trimming took off 3 bases at V and 8 bases at J, with 8 bases between the two ends. The CDR3, as DNA: TGTGCCAGCAGCCACCCAGGGGATTCACCCCTCCACTTT. Protein: CASSHPGDSPLHF.

This chain connects TRBV6-4 to TRBJ1-1; D is unresolved. Trimming left V 3 bases short and J 6 bases short, with 11 bases between. CDR3 length equals 13 residues. CDR1 is MRHNA, CDR2 SNTAGT, per germline. DNA for the CDR3: TGTGCCAGCAGTGATCCGGGTGTACCTGAAGCTTTCTTT. Encoded protein: CASSDPGVPEAFF.

V usage is TRBV4-1 and J usage is TRBJ1-5; maybe TRBD1 (5 bases). Trimming removed 4 bases from V and 4 bases from J, with 8 bases in between. There are 13 residues in the CDR3. Looked up from germline, CDR1 is MGHRA and CDR2 is YSYEKL. This CDR3 is CASSPTANQPQHF. The CDR3, as DNA: TGCGCCAGCAGCCCGACAGCGAATCAGCCCCAGCATTTT.

This chain links TRBV30 with TRBJ1-3; 7 bases line up with TRBD1. V trimming: 6 bases; J trimming: 16 bases; junction bases outside the gene matches: 12. The CDR3 is made up of 11 amino acids. Germline CDR1 reads GTSNPN; CDR2 reads SVGIG (reference sequence). CDR3: CACYNQGGRYF. As DNA, the CDR3 is TGTGCCTGTTATAATCAGGGGGGTCGTTATTTT.

The chain is built from TRBV6-6 and TRBJ2-7, with 8 positions matching TRBD1. V dropped 5 bases and J dropped 3; count of bases not matched to a gene: 21. Per germline, CDR1 MNHNY and CDR2 SVGAGI (reference sequence). This CDR3 has 19 residues. CDR3 residues: CASSPPQGAWGIRYYEQYF. CDR3 DNA: TGTGCCAGCAGTCCCCCCCAGGGGGCTTGGGGGATACGATACTACGAGCAGTACTTC.

The J gene is TRBJ2-3, the V gene TRBV5-8, with 8 bases matching TRBD1. There are 15 residues in the CDR3. The trim removed 4 bases at V and 0 bases at J, leaving 4 bases unmatched. Germline-derived CDR1 and CDR2 are SGHTS and YDEGEE. In DNA form, the CDR3 reads TGTGCCAGCAGCCCGGGACAGGCTAGCACAGATACGCAGTATTTT. Residues: CASSPGQASTDTQYF.

This clone has just one count. This chain links TRBV7-2 with TRBJ1-2; tentative D call: TRBD1 (6 bases). V was trimmed by 2 bases and J by 2 bases, leaving 18 bases between them. The CDR3 is 17 amino acids. CDR1 is SGHTA, CDR2 FQGNSA, per germline. CDR3 bases: TGTGCCAGCAGCTTATTGGACAGTCTTGCAGTAAACTATGGCTACACCTTC. Protein product: CASSLLDSLAVNYGYTF.

The chain employs TRBV7-3 and TRBJ2-7; TRBD1 aligns across 8 bases. Germline loops: CDR1 SGHTA, CDR2 FQGTGA. The CDR3 spans 13 residues. Losses at the gene ends were 5 bases for V and 8 bases for J; bases not matched to a gene: 8. This chain's CDR3 is CASSPRTGSKQYF. CDR3 DNA: TGTGCCAGCAGCCCGAGGACAGGGAGTAAGCAGTACTTC.

The chain recombines TRBV5-6 with TRBJ1-4; D gene uncertain. With 8 bases removed from V and 3 bases from J, the gap between germline ends came to 14 bases. This CDR3 is built from 14 residues. CDR1 and CDR2 (germline): SGHDT, YYEEEE. CDR3 residues: CASKEGWSNEKLFF. In nucleotides, the CDR3 is TGTGCCAGTAAGGAGGGCTGGTCTAATGAAAAACTGTTTTTT.

The genes are TRBV28 and TRBJ1-4, with TRBD1 matching 8 bases. Germline V gene sequence: CDR1 MDHEN, CDR2 SYDVKM. CDR3 length: 15 amino acids. V trimming: 5 bases; J trimming: 5 bases; junction bases outside the gene matches: 7. The CDR3 nucleotides are TGTGCCAGCAGTACCACAGGGGGTCCCAATGAAAAACTGTTTTTT. It translates to CASSTTGGPNEKLFF. The full variable domain, in which reference TRBV28 and TRBJ1-4 provide the parts outside the CDR3, is DVKVTQSSRYLVKRTGEKVFLECVQDMDHENMFWYRQDPGLGLRLIYFSYDVKMKEKGDIPEGYSVSREKKERFSLILESASTNQTSMYLCASSTTGGPNEKLFFGSGTQLSVL.

The chain has TRBV4-1 and TRBJ2-1, with D unclear. Between the trimmed V and J ends, which lost 1 base and 0 bases, there was a span of 19 bases. Germline lookup yields CDR1 MGHRA and CDR2 YSYEKL. This CDR3 spans 19 amino acids. CDR3 DNA sequence: TGCGCCAGCAGCCAAGGTGAAGCCGGAACGGCTAGCTCCTACAATGAGCAGTTCTTC. Translating gives CASSQGEAGTASSYNEQFF.

This clone was observed a handful of times. This chain connects TRBV19 to TRBJ1-1; D unclear. CDR3 length: 13 amino acids. Germline assignment: CDR1 LNHDA and CDR2 SQIVND (reference sequence). V lost 6 bases to trimming and J lost 10 bases, with 18 bases between them. The CDR3 DNA reads as TGTGCCAGTAGAAATGCGTTAGCGGAGGGAGCTTTCTTT. Encoded protein: CASRNALAEGAFF.

The chain links TRBV4-1 to TRBJ2-5; 7 bases line up with TRBD1. The CDR3 sequence is 15 residues long. Germline values: CDR1 MGHRA, CDR2 YSYEKL. V lost 3 bases and J lost 0; bases outside the gene matches: 4. The CDR3 loop reads CASSQETGNQETQYF. Here the CDR3 DNA reads TGCGCCAGCAGCCAGGAGACAGGGAACCAAGAGACCCAGTACTTC.

The J gene is TRBJ2-3, the V gene TRBV2, with D possibly TRBD1 on 7 matching bases. Germline V gives CDR1 SNHLY, CDR2 FYNNEI. The CDR3 covers 12 residues. The V end was cut by 10 bases, the J end by 12 bases, with 20 bases between. The CDR3 is CATQGGGPVQYF. CDR3 sequence (DNA): TGTGCCACCCAGGGGGGAGGTCCCGTCCAGTATTTT.

The gene calls are TRBV2 and TRBJ2-2, with D possibly matching TRBD1 (6 bases). Germline V gene lookup returns CDR1 SNHLY and CDR2 FYNNEI. The CDR3 has 12 amino acids. V was cut by 11 bases and J by 5 bases, with 12 bases left in between. The CDR3 DNA sequence: TGTGCCCAAACACAGGGAACCGGGGAGCTGTTTTTT. Translation gives CAQTQGTGELFF.

The V and J genes are TRBV28 and TRBJ1-2, with D hard to call. The CDR3 sequence is 11 residues long. Trimming took 6 bases from V and 1 from J, leaving 3 bases between them. Germline CDR1 reads MDHEN; CDR2 reads SYDVKM. The CDR3 protein is CASRLNYGYTF. CDR3 sequence (DNA): TGTGCCAGCAGGCTTAACTATGGCTACACCTTC.

The chain carries TRBV6-5 and TRBJ2-2, with D possibly TRBD2 on 7 matching bases. The V and J ends lost 0 bases and 6 bases respectively, with 11 bases between them. There are 15 residues in the CDR3. Germline CDR1 MNHEY, CDR2 SVGAGI. CDR3 bases: TGTGCCAGCAGTTACTCGATAGGGGGGGCCGGGGAGCTGTTTTTT. It translates to CASSYSIGGAGELFF.